The 3 T cell receptor beta chains in this list originate from one sample, sequenced in a study of T cell changes during pregnancy in multiple sclerosis. Libraries were prepared by immunoSEQ multiplex PCR; TCRdb keeps only in-frame clonotypes and omits some of them. The profile shows some 46,000 clones, around 94% of them singletons. Input material: peripheral blood. These receptors were taken from a female donor with multiple sclerosis, enrolled in a pregnancy study.

The chain joins TRBV19 to TRBJ2-7; TRBD1 agrees at 7 bases. Germline V gene data show CDR1 as LNHDA and CDR2 as SQIVND (reference sequence). The CDR3 totals 17 residues. The J segment lost 1 base and the V segment lost 3 bases, leaving 12 bases of the junction unmatched. CDR3 coding DNA: TGTGCCAGTAGTATCTCGGTACAGGGGCCCGTATCCTACGAGCAGTACTTC. Translated: CASSISVQGPVSYEQYF.

CDR3 in DNA: TGCACCAGCAGCCCCCATGAAAGGCTAGCGGGAGGACTACAGACCCAGTACTTC. Amino acids: CTSSPHERLAGGLQTQYF. The chain recombines TRBV1 with TRBJ2-5; TRBD2, as called in the table, went unchecked against the DNA. TRBV1 is designated a pseudogene. This CDR3 region has 18 residues.

This clone is a singleton in its sample. The chain carries TRBV2 and TRBJ2-2, with 13 positions matching TRBD2. J gave up 6 bases and V 6 bases, and 4 bases lay outside the gene matches. The CDR3 is 15 amino acids. Germline-derived CDR1 and CDR2 are SNHLY and FYNNEI. The CDR3 coding sequence is TGTGCCAGCAGGGGACTAGCGGGATGGGCCGGGGAGCTGTTTTTT. This codes for CASRGLAGWAGELFF. The whole variable domain, remainder taken from reference TRBV2 and TRBJ2-2, is EPEVTQTPSHQVTQMGQEVILRCVPISNHLYFYWYRQILGQKVEFLVSFYNNEISEKSEIFDDQFSVERPDGSNFTLKIRSTKLEDSAMYFCASRGLAGWAGELFFGEGSRLTVL.